These 17 T cell receptor beta chains came from one sample sequenced in a study of cytomegalovirus exposure and HLA in healthy donors. Use of 60 Vbeta and 13 Jbeta primers characterized the PCR. Sequencing used immunoSEQ multiplex PCR; TCRdb keeps in-frame clones, though not all of them. The sample consists of 150,000 to 200,000 clones, about four fifths of them appearing once. Input material: PBMCs. The source of these receptors is a man between 18 and 35 years old in good health and CMV-seronegative.

The chain carries TRBV5-1 and TRBJ2-2; tentative D call: TRBD2 (6 bases). This CDR3 has 14 amino acids. Germline CDR1 SGHRS, CDR2 YFSETQ. The V end lost 4 bases, the J end lost 4 bases, and 11 bases lay between the germline ends. As DNA, the CDR3 is TGCGCCAGCAGCCGGGGGAGGAGCACCGGGGAGCTGTTTTTT. As protein: CASSRGRSTGELFF.

This sequence joins TRBV27 and TRBJ1-4; D is perhaps TRBD1 (5 bases). The CDR3 runs 15 residues. Trimming removed 7 bases from V and 0 bases from J, with 12 bases in between. CDR1 and CDR2 (germline): MNHEY, SMNVEV (reference sequence). The CDR3: CASKHQGATNEKLFF. CDR3 DNA: TGTGCCAGCAAACATCAAGGGGCAACTAATGAAAAACTGTTTTTT. The full variable domain, its missing parts supplied by reference TRBV27 and TRBJ1-4, is EAQVTQNPRYLITVTGKKLTVTCSQNMNHEYMSWYRQDPGLGLRQIYYSMNVEVTDKGDVPEGYKVSRKEKRNFPLILESPSPNQTSLYFCASKHQGATNEKLFFGSGTQLSVL.

Note on this clone: The sample contains more than one DNA sequence encoding this CDR3. The rearrangement joins TRBV28 to TRBJ2-5; no reliable D call. The ends were cut back, 3 bases at V and 5 bases at J, with 4 bases in the middle. Per the germline V gene, CDR1 is MDHEN and CDR2 is SYDVKM. This CDR3 has 11 amino acids. The CDR3 coding sequence is TGTGCCAGCAGTTTGAGGGAGACCCAGTACTTC. Amino acid sequence: CASSLRETQYF.

The chain joins TRBV7-2 to TRBJ2-7, with D possibly being TRBD1 (7 bases). Looked up from germline, CDR1 is SGHTA and CDR2 is FQGNSA. The CDR3 length is 17 residues. Deletions cut 2 bases from V and 3 bases from J, with 20 bases between. DNA for the CDR3: TGTGCCAGCAGCTTAAGAGAGACAGGGAGGATCCACTACGAGCAGTACTTC. It is translated as CASSLRETGRIHYEQYF.

Regarding this clone: At one end the junction does not follow the germline gene, possibly because of a read error. The rearrangement uses TRBV7-7 and TRBJ2-5, with 10 bases that match TRBD2. Germline CDR1 SSHAT, CDR2 FNYEAQ (reference sequence). The CDR3 runs to 16 residues. The CDR3 nucleotides read TGTGCTAGCAGCTTTAAAGCGGGAGGGTTAGGGGAGACCCAGTACTTC. This sequence encodes CASSFKAGGLGETQYF. Full variable domain (remainder filled in from reference TRBV7-7 and TRBJ2-5): GAGVSQSPRYKVTKRGQDVTLRCDPISSHATLYWYQQALGQGPEFLTYFNYEAQPDKSGLPSDRFSAERPEGSISTLTIQRTEQRDSAMYRCASSFKAGGLGETQYFGPGTRLLVL.

This clone was recorded a few times. The chain joins TRBV6-4 to TRBJ2-3; 10 positions agree with TRBD2. This CDR3 spans 14 amino acids. V dropped 5 bases and J dropped 6; count of bases not matched to a gene: 5. Germline CDR1 is MRHNA and CDR2 is SNTAGT. The CDR3, as DNA: TGTGCCAGCAGTCTAGCGGGAGACACGGATACGCAGTATTTT. The encoded protein is CASSLAGDTDTQYF.

This chain's CDR3 is CASSQSRVSAEAFF. The CDR3 nucleotides read TGTGCCAGCAGTCAATCCAGGGTTTCGGCTGAAGCTTTCTTT. The chain joins TRBV27 to TRBJ1-1; D perhaps matches TRBD1 (5 bases). This CDR3 comprises 14 residues. Trimming removed 5 bases at V and 6 bases at J, with 16 bases between. CDR1 and CDR2 (germline): MNHEY, SMNVEV (reference sequence).

A note on this clone: Germline is not matched at one junction end, which may reflect a read error. The chain uses TRBV7-7 and TRBJ2-2, with a tentative D call TRBD2 (5 bases). The CDR3 runs to 15 residues. CDR1 SSHAT and CDR2 FNYEAQ come from the germline V gene (reference sequence). CDR3 in amino acids: CASSPGLGNTGELFF. CDR3 in DNA: TGTGCTAGCAGCCCGGGATTAGGGAACACCGGGGAGCTGTTTTTT. Drawing the rest from reference TRBV7-7 and TRBJ2-2, the complete variable domain is GAGVSQSPRYKVTKRGQDVTLRCDPISSHATLYWYQQALGQGPEFLTYFNYEAQPDKSGLPSDRFSAERPEGSISTLTIQRTEQRDSAMYRCASSPGLGNTGELFFGEGSRLTVL.

On this clone itself: One junction end disagrees with the germline gene, perhaps due to a read error. Other DNA sequences in this sample translate to the same CDR3. The CDR3 DNA is TGTGCCAGTAGCTTTATTAAATCCTACGAGCAGTACTTC. It codes for CASSFIKSYEQYF. The chain has TRBV11-2 and TRBJ2-7; D is uncertain. The germline V gene has CDR1 SGHAT and CDR2 FQNNGV. The CDR3 totals 13 residues.

The chain links TRBV5-1 to TRBJ2-1; D not resolved. This CDR3 has 12 residues. Trimming took 1 base from V and 7 from J, leaving 6 bases between them. Germline V gene data show CDR1 as SGHRS and CDR2 as YFSETQ. The CDR3 sequence is CASSLNRNEQFF. DNA for the CDR3: TGCGCCAGCAGCTTGAATAGAAATGAGCAGTTCTTC.

With respect to this clone: One junction end disagrees with the germline gene, perhaps due to a read error. Other DNA variants within this sample encode the same CDR3. The chain employs TRBV11-2 and TRBJ2-3; 8 nucleotides align to TRBD1. The germline gives CDR1 SGHAT, CDR2 FQNNGV. CDR3 length: 14 residues. The CDR3 region is CASSLDRGTDTQYF. Here the CDR3 DNA reads TGTGCCAGCAGCCTAGACAGGGGAACAGATACGCAGTATTTT.

This sequence joins TRBV27 and TRBJ2-2, with D hard to call. The V and J ends lost 5 bases and 0 bases respectively, with 10 bases between them. There are 15 residues in the CDR3. Germline values: CDR1 MNHEY, CDR2 SMNVEV (reference sequence). CDR3 nucleotides: TGTGCCAGCAGTACGGGTTCCGCGAACACCGGGGAGCTGTTTTTT. Its translation is CASSTGSANTGELFF.

Worth noting for this clone: An end of the junction differs from the germline gene, which may be a read error. The chain is built from TRBV30 and TRBJ2-7; 9 bases line up with TRBD2. The germline V gene has CDR1 GTSNPN and CDR2 SVGIG (reference sequence). The CDR3 loop spans 13 amino acids. The CDR3 reads CAWIAGVSHEQYF. The CDR3 DNA reads TGTGCCTGGATAGCGGGAGTCTCCCACGAGCAGTACTTC.

This clone showed up just once. V gene TRBV6-6 combines with J gene TRBJ2-2; maybe TRBD2 (5 bases). Between the trimmed V and J ends, which lost 7 bases and 2 bases, there was a span of 11 bases. The CDR3 has 14 residues. In germline, CDR1 is MNHNY, CDR2 SVGAGI (reference sequence). The chain's CDR3 is CASNRGLNTGELFF. The DNA of the CDR3 is TGTGCCAGCAATAGAGGACTTAACACCGGGGAGCTGTTTTTT.

This clone was seen once. CDR3 in DNA: TGTGCCAGCAGTTTCTTCCGGACAGGGATCAACGAGCAGTACTTC. Translating gives CASSFFRTGINEQYF. This sequence joins TRBV28 and TRBJ2-7, with 8 bases aligning to TRBD1. This CDR3 has 15 residues. V gave up 3 bases and J gave up 5 bases; unmatched junction bases: 9. From germline, CDR1 is MDHEN and CDR2 SYDVKM. Complete variable domain (other parts from reference TRBV28 and TRBJ2-7): DVKVTQSSRYLVKRTGEKVFLECVQDMDHENMFWYRQDPGLGLRLIYFSYDVKMKEKGDIPEGYSVSREKKERFSLILESASTNQTSMYLCASSFFRTGINEQYFGPGTRLTVT.

The gene calls are TRBV6-5 and TRBJ2-1, with 8 bases aligning to TRBD1. This CDR3 region has 12 residues. The V segment lost 4 bases and the J segment 12 bases; nucleotides outside the gene matches: 5. Germline V lookup: CDR1 MNHEY, CDR2 SVGAGI. The chain's CDR3 is CASSSTGEGQFF. The CDR3 nucleotides are TGTGCCAGCAGTTCGACAGGGGAAGGGCAGTTCTTC.

On this clone: Other DNA sequences within the sample encode an identical CDR3. The chain carries TRBV4-1 and TRBJ1-1, with 9 bases fitting TRBD1. Trimming took 2 bases from V and 7 from J; bases not matched to a gene: 11. The CDR3 runs 16 residues. CDR1 and CDR2 (germline): MGHRA, YSYEKL. The CDR3 bases are TGCGCCAGCAGCCAACCATGGGGGGACAGGGCTCATGAAGCTTTCTTT. Amino acids: CASSQPWGDRAHEAFF.